This paragraph covers one T cell receptor beta chain sequence. No cognate antigen has been identified for it. No much larger clone exists at a distance of one base, and base qualities are not known. The entry originates in a study of blood T cell repertoires in COVID-19 (dated by TCRdb to the early 2020s). Looking at the study overall: The collaborator samples originated in the United States, Italy and Spain and spanned the acute and convalescent phases of COVID-19. Samples were obtained from the ongoing ImmuneRACE study (first 160 participants) and from over a thousand subjects provided by 6 global collaborators. Sample metadata almost always included a de-identified subject ID, COVID-19 status, age in years and sex. The repertoires were made available in a free public database intended to serve as a resource for research on the immune response to SARS-CoV-2. Where available, HLA class I and class II types were taken from metadata supplied by the sample provider and were not determined by assay-based typing. The prospective study material was composed of cDNA or gDNA derived from T cells, B-cell-depleted T cells, or PBMCs. Deeply sampled blood TCRbeta repertoires from subjects exposed to, actively infected with, or recovered from COVID-19 were included in the dataset. Results and caveats for the whole study, not just this receptor: The amount of clinical and demographic metadata varied by source and participant and was provided uncurated.

TCRbeta CDR3 regions were amplified from genomic DNA by means of the immunoSEQ Assay, a bias-controlled multiplex PCR. Per the original workflow: Within the assay, amplification of reference gene primers was used to estimate how many nucleated cells each sample contained. To quantify the absolute abundance of each unique TCRbeta CDR3 rearrangement, sequence reads were collapsed and filtered. Productive Simpson clonality was computed per sample as the square root of Simpson's diversity index over productive rearrangements. TCRdb mirrors the immuneACCESS table, restricted to in-frame sequences. Some clones are absent from its copies; in checked studies, under half trace to an unresolved V gene, and the reason for the others is unknown. That table is the source of V, J and clone size, and D and trimming were worked out from the DNA. Recorded for this sample are roughly 100,000 clones; 75% to 85% of them occurred a single time. Of the sample, around 4.7% falls within the top ten clones.

According to the germline V gene, CDR1 reads LGHNT and CDR2 reads FRNRAP. From cysteine to phenylalanine, the CDR3 is 14 amino acids long. CDR3 DNA only is kept here, 42 bases in frame from base 1. Trimming takes 1 base off V and 5 bases off J; junction bases not matched to a gene: 1. One collaborating source in Seattle enrolled patients while the patients were actively infected and followed the patients over time throughout the course of disease. Each collaborating institution followed its own protocols to collect whole blood in K2EDTA tubes. For TCRbeta analysis, collaborator samples were shipped as frozen whole blood, as isolated PBMCs, or as DNA extracted from either sample type.

This TCR was sampled from a man older than 75 with COVID-19, enrolled during active disease. The material sequenced was peripheral blood. The V and J genes are TRBV12-5 and TRBJ1-5; 8 of the junction bases match TRBD1. The sequenced DNA: TGTGCTAGTGGTTTGGCAGGGGGCTATCAGCCCCAGCATTTT. It translates to CASGLAGGYQPQHF.